Listed below are T cell receptor beta chains from one sample, sequenced in a study of T cell changes during pregnancy in multiple sclerosis. The assay was immunoSEQ multiplex PCR, and TCRdb's table has in-frame clones only and misses some. The data show about 61,000 clones, approximately 90% seen once. Specimen: peripheral blood, collected in the first trimester of pregnancy. These receptors were collected from a female donor in good health, enrolled as a control in a pregnancy study. Each CDR3 is given with its conserved first and last residue. The order of the fields is CDR3 length, D gene, J gene, V gene, clone size, CDR3 protein, CDR3 DNA. A D gene is named only where the DNA matches it firmly. Expanded clones are given a class, and other clones once, few, many or no size at all.

CDR3 length: 14
D gene: TRBD1
J gene: TRBJ1-2
V gene: TRBV13
clone size: NA
CDR3 protein: CASSTGTGLGGYTF
CDR3 DNA: TGTGCCAGCAGCACGGGGACAGGCCTGGGAGGCTACACCTTC

CDR3 length: 12
D gene: NA
J gene: TRBJ1-4
V gene: TRBV30
clone size: NA
CDR3 protein: CACRPGNEKLFF
CDR3 DNA: TGTGCTTGCAGACCGGGGAATGAAAAACTGTTTTTT

CDR3 length: 14
D gene: NA
J gene: TRBJ2-1
V gene: TRBV6-5
clone size: NA
CDR3 protein: CASSYRGRTNEQFF
CDR3 DNA: TGTGCCAGCAGTTACCGGGGTCGGACCAATGAGCAGTTCTTC

CDR3 length: 16
D gene: NA
J gene: TRBJ2-3
V gene: TRBV18
clone size: NA
CDR3 protein: CASSPLSGVVADTQYF
CDR3 DNA: TGTGCCAGCTCACCACTCTCCGGGGTGGTGGCAGATACGCAGTATTTT

CDR3 length: 16
D gene: TRBD1
J gene: TRBJ1-1
V gene: TRBV19
clone size: NA
CDR3 protein: CASSMITGGWNTEAFF
CDR3 DNA: TGTGCCAGTAGTATGATAACAGGGGGCTGGAACACTGAAGCTTTCTTT

CDR3 length: 18
D gene: TRBD1
J gene: TRBJ2-1
V gene: TRBV4-2
clone size: NA
CDR3 protein: CASSRFFSGTGANNEQFF
CDR3 DNA: TGTGCCAGCAGCCGTTTTTTTTCGGGGACAGGGGCCAACAATGAGCAGTTCTTC

CDR3 length: 16
D gene: TRBD1
J gene: TRBJ2-2
V gene: TRBV4-3
clone size: NA
CDR3 protein: CASSQDEGATSGELFF
CDR3 DNA: TGCGCCAGCAGCCAAGATGAGGGGGCGACCTCCGGGGAGCTGTTTTTT

CDR3 length: 12
D gene: NA
J gene: TRBJ2-7
V gene: TRBV6-1
clone size: NA
CDR3 protein: CASRAGSYEQYF
CDR3 DNA: TGTGCCAGCAGGGCAGGCTCCTACGAGCAGTACTTC

CDR3 length: 12
D gene: NA
J gene: TRBJ1-6
V gene: TRBV27
clone size: NA
CDR3 protein: CASSLGDSPLHF
CDR3 DNA: TGTGCCAGCAGTTTGGGAGATTCACCCCTCCACTTT

CDR3 length: 13
D gene: NA
J gene: TRBJ2-7
V gene: TRBV29-1
clone size: NA
CDR3 protein: CSVVVESSYEQYF
CDR3 DNA: TGCAGCGTTGTCGTCGAGAGCTCCTACGAGCAGTACTTC

CDR3 length: 12
D gene: NA
J gene: TRBJ1-2
V gene: TRBV30
clone size: NA
CDR3 protein: CAWKQGVFGYTF
CDR3 DNA: TGTGCCTGGAAACAGGGAGTCTTTGGCTACACCTTC

CDR3 length: 15
D gene: TRBD1
J gene: TRBJ2-1
V gene: TRBV6-4
clone size: NA
CDR3 protein: CASSKSGTGGNEQFF
CDR3 DNA: TGTGCCAGCAGTAAGTCCGGGACAGGGGGGAATGAGCAGTTCTTC

CDR3 length: 10
D gene: NA
J gene: TRBJ2-5
V gene: TRBV7-2
clone size: once
CDR3 protein: CASSSGTQYF
CDR3 DNA: TGTGCCAGCAGCTCCGGGACCCAGTACTTC

CDR3 length: 13
D gene: NA
J gene: TRBJ1-3
V gene: TRBV19
clone size: NA
CDR3 protein: CASRLSSGNTIYF
CDR3 DNA: TGTGCCAGTAGACTAAGCTCTGGAAACACCATATATTTT

CDR3 length: 14
D gene: NA
J gene: TRBJ2-7
V gene: TRBV7-2
clone size: NA
CDR3 protein: CASSLHDLDYEQYF
CDR3 DNA: TGTGCCAGCAGCCTGCACGATCTAGACTACGAGCAGTACTTC

CDR3 length: 15
D gene: TRBD1
J gene: TRBJ1-5
V gene: TRBV4-1
clone size: NA
CDR3 protein: CASSQGDRDNQPQHF
CDR3 DNA: TGCGCCAGCAGCCAAGGGGACAGGGACAATCAGCCCCAGCATTTT

CDR3 length: 14
D gene: NA
J gene: TRBJ1-5
V gene: TRBV7-2
clone size: NA
CDR3 protein: CASSPTYSSQPQHF
CDR3 DNA: TGTGCCAGCAGCCCAACCTACAGTTCTCAGCCCCAGCATTTT

CDR3 length: 15
D gene: TRBD1
J gene: TRBJ1-4
V gene: TRBV19
clone size: NA
CDR3 protein: CASSIWGQGSEKLFF
CDR3 DNA: TGTGCCAGTAGTATTTGGGGACAGGGAAGTGAAAAACTGTTTTTT

CDR3 length: 14
D gene: TRBD1
J gene: TRBJ1-6
V gene: TRBV4-3
clone size: NA
CDR3 protein: CASSQDLGGSPLHF
CDR3 DNA: TGCGCCAGCAGCCAAGATTTAGGGGGCTCACCCCTCCACTTT

CDR3 length: 15
D gene: NA
J gene: TRBJ2-7
V gene: TRBV13
clone size: NA
CDR3 protein: CASRREGLVSYEQYF
CDR3 DNA: TGTGCCAGCAGAAGAGAGGGTTTAGTGTCCTACGAGCAGTACTTC

CDR3 length: 16
D gene: TRBD2
J gene: TRBJ2-7
V gene: TRBV7-2
clone size: once
CDR3 protein: CASSQRAGGLTYEQYF
CDR3 DNA: TGTGCCAGCAGCCAACGGGCGGGGGGGCTGACCTACGAGCAGTACTTC

CDR3 length: 13
D gene: TRBD1
J gene: TRBJ1-6
V gene: TRBV30
clone size: NA
CDR3 protein: CALTGTANSPLHF
CDR3 DNA: TGTGCCTTAACCGGGACAGCTAATTCACCCCTCCACTTT

CDR3 length: 13
D gene: NA
J gene: TRBJ1-1
V gene: TRBV28
clone size: NA
CDR3 protein: CASSYTLNTEAFF
CDR3 DNA: TGTGCCAGCAGTTATACTCTGAACACTGAAGCTTTCTTT

CDR3 length: 16
D gene: TRBD1
J gene: TRBJ2-1
V gene: TRBV2
clone size: NA
CDR3 protein: CASSLDRDRSYNEQFF
CDR3 DNA: TGTGCCAGCAGTTTGGACAGGGACCGCTCCTACAATGAGCAGTTCTTC

CDR3 length: 15
D gene: NA
J gene: TRBJ1-2
V gene: TRBV5-1
clone size: NA
CDR3 protein: CASSLSLGQNYGYTF
CDR3 DNA: TGCGCCAGCAGCTTGAGCTTGGGACAAAACTATGGCTACACCTTC

CDR3 length: 15
D gene: TRBD1
J gene: TRBJ1-4
V gene: TRBV6-5
clone size: NA
CDR3 protein: CASRVGDSIPEKLFF
CDR3 DNA: TGTGCCAGCAGAGTTGGGGACAGCATTCCTGAAAAACTGTTTTTT

CDR3 length: 14
D gene: NA
J gene: TRBJ1-2
V gene: TRBV6-5
clone size: NA
CDR3 protein: CASSPGLLARGYTF
CDR3 DNA: TGTGCCAGCAGCCCCGGTCTCCTGGCTAGGGGCTACACCTTC

CDR3 length: 16
D gene: NA
J gene: TRBJ2-5
V gene: TRBV14
clone size: NA
CDR3 protein: CASSQDNRILQETQYF
CDR3 DNA: TGTGCCAGCAGCCAAGATAACCGTATCCTACAAGAGACCCAGTACTTC

CDR3 length: 13
D gene: NA
J gene: TRBJ1-1
V gene: TRBV6-1
clone size: NA
CDR3 protein: CASSNPVNTEAFF
CDR3 DNA: TGTGCCAGCAGTAATCCGGTGAACACTGAAGCTTTCTTT

CDR3 length: 16
D gene: TRBD2
J gene: TRBJ2-1
V gene: TRBV2
clone size: NA
CDR3 protein: CASSFSGGTRYNEQFF
CDR3 DNA: TGTGCCAGCAGTTTTAGCGGGGGGACACGATACAATGAGCAGTTCTTC

CDR3 length: 15
D gene: NA
J gene: TRBJ1-1
V gene: TRBV6-1
clone size: NA
CDR3 protein: CASRDRGQINTEAFF
CDR3 DNA: TGTGCCAGCAGAGACCGAGGACAGATTAACACTGAAGCTTTCTTT

CDR3 length: 15
D gene: TRBD1
J gene: TRBJ1-5
V gene: TRBV7-2
clone size: few
CDR3 protein: CASSLVGQGNQPQHF
CDR3 DNA: TGTGCCAGCAGCTTAGTGGGACAGGGAAATCAGCCCCAGCATTTT

CDR3 length: 15
D gene: NA
J gene: TRBJ1-3
V gene: TRBV7-2
clone size: once
CDR3 protein: CASSLSVTSGNTIYF
CDR3 DNA: TGTGCCAGCAGCTTGAGCGTTACCTCTGGAAACACCATATATTTT

CDR3 length: 15
D gene: TRBD1
J gene: TRBJ2-5
V gene: TRBV13
clone size: NA
CDR3 protein: CASSLGAGQGETQYF
CDR3 DNA: TGTGCCAGCAGCTTAGGCGCGGGACAGGGAGAGACCCAGTACTTC

CDR3 length: 14
D gene: TRBD1
J gene: TRBJ1-2
V gene: TRBV18
clone size: NA
CDR3 protein: CASSPSGGYYGYTF
CDR3 DNA: TGTGCCAGCTCACCGTCAGGGGGATACTATGGCTACACCTTC

CDR3 length: 15
D gene: NA
J gene: TRBJ2-7
V gene: TRBV9
clone size: NA
CDR3 protein: CASSVGRASGYEQYF
CDR3 DNA: TGTGCCAGCAGCGTAGGCAGGGCCTCAGGTTACGAGCAGTACTTC

CDR3 length: 16
D gene: TRBD1
J gene: TRBJ2-1
V gene: TRBV4-3
clone size: NA
CDR3 protein: CASSQPGQGARNEQFF
CDR3 DNA: TGCGCCAGCAGCCAACCGGGACAGGGGGCGCGAAATGAGCAGTTCTTC

CDR3 length: 15
D gene: NA
J gene: TRBJ2-3
V gene: TRBV7-9
clone size: NA
CDR3 protein: CASSFAGSLTDTQYF
CDR3 DNA: TGTGCCAGCAGCTTCGCCGGGAGTCTCACAGATACGCAGTATTTT

CDR3 length: 13
D gene: TRBD1
J gene: TRBJ2-7
V gene: TRBV19
clone size: once
CDR3 protein: CASKQGISYEQYF
CDR3 DNA: TGTGCCAGTAAACAGGGGATCTCCTACGAGCAGTACTTC

CDR3 length: 14
D gene: TRBD1
J gene: TRBJ1-1
V gene: TRBV7-3
clone size: NA
CDR3 protein: CASSRDRVGTEAFF
CDR3 DNA: TGTGCCAGCAGCCGGGACAGGGTCGGCACTGAAGCTTTCTTT

CDR3 length: 15
D gene: TRBD1
J gene: TRBJ2-7
V gene: TRBV10-3
clone size: NA
CDR3 protein: CAISSSGTGAYEQYF
CDR3 DNA: TGTGCCATCAGTTCCTCGGGGACAGGGGCCTACGAGCAGTACTTC

CDR3 length: 15
D gene: TRBD1
J gene: TRBJ1-4
V gene: TRBV6-6
clone size: NA
CDR3 protein: CASSTRDRGEEKLFF
CDR3 DNA: TGTGCCAGCAGTACGAGGGACAGGGGCGAGGAAAAACTGTTTTTT

CDR3 length: 17
D gene: TRBD2
J gene: TRBJ2-7
V gene: TRBV6-1
clone size: NA
CDR3 protein: CASSDGGGAGAPYEQYF
CDR3 DNA: TGTGCCAGCAGTGACGGGGGAGGAGCGGGGGCCCCCTACGAGCAGTACTTC

CDR3 length: 16
D gene: NA
J gene: TRBJ1-2
V gene: TRBV5-6
clone size: NA
CDR3 protein: CASSLAGGRGNYGYTF
CDR3 DNA: TGTGCCAGCAGCTTGGCCGGGGGAAGGGGCAACTATGGCTACACCTTC

CDR3 length: 15
D gene: NA
J gene: TRBJ1-3
V gene: TRBV15
clone size: NA
CDR3 protein: CATSRVGAYGNTIYF
CDR3 DNA: TGTGCCACCAGCAGGGTAGGGGCGTATGGAAACACCATATATTTT

CDR3 length: 14
D gene: TRBD2
J gene: TRBJ2-5
V gene: TRBV5-1
clone size: NA
CDR3 protein: CASSSPWGGETQYF
CDR3 DNA: TGCGCCAGCAGCTCCCCTTGGGGGGGGGAGACCCAGTACTTC

CDR3 length: 14
D gene: NA
J gene: TRBJ2-7
V gene: TRBV5-1
clone size: NA
CDR3 protein: CASSLKRSSYEQYF
CDR3 DNA: TGCGCCAGCAGCTTGAAACGGAGCTCCTACGAGCAGTACTTC

CDR3 length: 18
D gene: NA
J gene: TRBJ1-5
V gene: TRBV11-2
clone size: NA
CDR3 protein: CASSLGSAGGPKNQPQHF
CDR3 DNA: TGTGCCAGCAGCTTAGGGAGTGCTGGGGGCCCCAAAAATCAGCCCCAGCATTTT

CDR3 length: 17
D gene: NA
J gene: TRBJ2-5
V gene: TRBV7-8
clone size: NA
CDR3 protein: CASSSSSGQGGIETQYF
CDR3 DNA: NA

CDR3 length: 14
D gene: TRBD1
J gene: TRBJ2-7
V gene: TRBV18
clone size: NA
CDR3 protein: CASPPGTGGYEQYF
CDR3 DNA: TGTGCCAGCCCCCCGGGGACAGGGGGCTACGAGCAGTACTTC

CDR3 length: 14
D gene: NA
J gene: TRBJ2-3
V gene: TRBV4-2
clone size: NA
CDR3 protein: CASSRGQNPDTQYF
CDR3 DNA: TGTGCCAGCAGCCGGGGCCAGAATCCAGATACGCAGTATTTT

CDR3 length: 15
D gene: NA
J gene: TRBJ2-1
V gene: TRBV5-6
clone size: NA
CDR3 protein: CASSSHYPSYNEQFF
CDR3 DNA: TGTGCCAGCAGCTCCCACTACCCCTCCTACAATGAGCAGTTCTTC

CDR3 length: 14
D gene: NA
J gene: TRBJ1-1
V gene: TRBV30
clone size: NA
CDR3 protein: CAWSDRAQGTEAFF
CDR3 DNA: TGTGCCTGGAGTGACCGGGCCCAGGGCACTGAAGCTTTCTTT

CDR3 length: 13
D gene: TRBD1
J gene: TRBJ1-2
V gene: TRBV5-4
clone size: NA
CDR3 protein: CASSLQGANGYTF
CDR3 DNA: TGTGCCAGCAGCTTGCAGGGGGCCAATGGCTACACCTTC

CDR3 length: 13
D gene: TRBD2
J gene: TRBJ2-3
V gene: TRBV30
clone size: NA
CDR3 protein: CAWTSGGADTQYF
CDR3 DNA: TGTGCCTGGACTAGCGGGGGGGCAGATACGCAGTATTTT

CDR3 length: 15
D gene: TRBD1
J gene: TRBJ2-4
V gene: TRBV4-3
clone size: NA
CDR3 protein: CASSLGQGAQNIQYF
CDR3 DNA: TGCGCCAGCAGCCTTGGACAGGGGGCGCAAAACATTCAGTACTTC

CDR3 length: 13
D gene: TRBD2
J gene: TRBJ2-1
V gene: TRBV7-6
clone size: NA
CDR3 protein: CASSPTSGGVQFF
CDR3 DNA: TGTGCCAGCAGCCCCACTAGCGGGGGGGTGCAGTTCTTC

CDR3 length: 16
D gene: TRBD2
J gene: TRBJ2-1
V gene: TRBV4-3
clone size: NA
CDR3 protein: CASSQDASGGYNEQFF
CDR3 DNA: TGCGCCAGCAGCCAAGACGCTAGCGGGGGCTACAATGAGCAGTTCTTC